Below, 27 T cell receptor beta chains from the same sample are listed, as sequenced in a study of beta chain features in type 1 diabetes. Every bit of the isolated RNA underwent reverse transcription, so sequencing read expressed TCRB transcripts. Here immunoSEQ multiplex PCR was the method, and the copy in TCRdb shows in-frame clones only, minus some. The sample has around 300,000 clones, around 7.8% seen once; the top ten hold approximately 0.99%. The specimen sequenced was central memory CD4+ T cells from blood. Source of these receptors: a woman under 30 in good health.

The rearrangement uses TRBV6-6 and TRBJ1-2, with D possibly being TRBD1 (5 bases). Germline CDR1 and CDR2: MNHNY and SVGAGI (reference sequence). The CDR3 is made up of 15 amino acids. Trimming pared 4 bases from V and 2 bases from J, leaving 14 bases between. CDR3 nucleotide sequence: TGTGCCAGCAGTTCCCCCATGCGGGGGAACTATGGCTACACCTTC. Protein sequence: CASSSPMRGNYGYTF.

Written as DNA, the CDR3 is TGTGCCAGTAGTCTCCTCTCAACTAGCACAGATACGCAGTATTTT. It translates to CASSLLSTSTDTQYF. V gene TRBV19 combines with J gene TRBJ2-3, with D hard to call. V dropped 5 bases and J dropped 0 bases, with 12 bases sitting between them. The CDR3 is 15 amino acids. Germline CDR1 is LNHDA and CDR2 is SQIVND (reference sequence).

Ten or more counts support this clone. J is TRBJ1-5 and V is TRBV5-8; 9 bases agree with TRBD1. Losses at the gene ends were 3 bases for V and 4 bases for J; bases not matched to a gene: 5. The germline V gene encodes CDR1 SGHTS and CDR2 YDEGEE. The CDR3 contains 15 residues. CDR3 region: CASSSGTGRNQPQHF. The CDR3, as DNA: TGTGCCAGCAGCTCCGGGACAGGGCGAAATCAGCCCCAGCATTTT.

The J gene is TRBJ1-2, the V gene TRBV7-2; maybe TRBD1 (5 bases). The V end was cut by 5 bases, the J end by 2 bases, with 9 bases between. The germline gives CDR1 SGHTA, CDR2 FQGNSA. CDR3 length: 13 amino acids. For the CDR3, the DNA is TGTGCCAGCAGCCCCGACAGCAACTATGGCTACACCTTC. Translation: CASSPDSNYGYTF.

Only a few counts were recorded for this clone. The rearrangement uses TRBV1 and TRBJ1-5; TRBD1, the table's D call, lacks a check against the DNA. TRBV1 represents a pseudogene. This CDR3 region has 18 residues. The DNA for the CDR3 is TGCACCAGCAGCCTCGACAGGGGCAACTCCTATAGCAATCAGCCCCAGCATTTT. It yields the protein CTSSLDRGNSYSNQPQHF.

Here the CDR3 reads CASSPRGGENEKLFF. The CDR3 DNA sequence: TGCGCCAGCAGTCCCCGTGGCGGTGAGAATGAAAAACTGTTTTTT. The rearrangement links TRBV4-1 to TRBJ1-4; no reliable D call. V gave up 6 bases and J gave up 5 bases, with 16 bases separating them. The CDR3 is made up of 15 amino acids. Germline V gene data show CDR1 as MGHRA and CDR2 as YSYEKL.

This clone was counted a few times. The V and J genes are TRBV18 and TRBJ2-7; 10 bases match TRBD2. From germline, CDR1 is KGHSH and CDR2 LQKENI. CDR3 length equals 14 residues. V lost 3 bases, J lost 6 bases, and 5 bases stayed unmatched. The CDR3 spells CASSPTSGLGEQYF. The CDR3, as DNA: TGTGCCAGCTCACCGACTAGCGGGTTGGGCGAGCAGTACTTC.

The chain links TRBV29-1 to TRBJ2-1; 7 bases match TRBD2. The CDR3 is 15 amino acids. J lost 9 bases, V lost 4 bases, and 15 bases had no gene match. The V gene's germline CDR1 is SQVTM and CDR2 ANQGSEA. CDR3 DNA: TGCAGCGTTGGTAGCGGGTGGGGAATGGGTGGTGAGCAGTTCTTC. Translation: CSVGSGWGMGGEQFF.

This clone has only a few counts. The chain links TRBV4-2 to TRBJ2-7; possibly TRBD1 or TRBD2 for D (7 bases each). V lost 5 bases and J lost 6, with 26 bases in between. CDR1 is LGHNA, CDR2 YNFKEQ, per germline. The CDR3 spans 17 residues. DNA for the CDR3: TGTGCCAGCAGCTTAGTTCTTCTTGGGACAGCGGGACGCGAGCAGTACTTC. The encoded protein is CASSLVLLGTAGREQYF.

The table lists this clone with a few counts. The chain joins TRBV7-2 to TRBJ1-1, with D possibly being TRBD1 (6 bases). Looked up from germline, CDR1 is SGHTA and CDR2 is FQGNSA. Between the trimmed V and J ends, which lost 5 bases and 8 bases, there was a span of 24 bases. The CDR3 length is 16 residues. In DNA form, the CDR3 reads TGTGCCAGCAGCCCTGGGGGCGTAGGGACAAAAGGCGAAGCTTTCTTT. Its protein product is CASSPGGVGTKGEAFF.

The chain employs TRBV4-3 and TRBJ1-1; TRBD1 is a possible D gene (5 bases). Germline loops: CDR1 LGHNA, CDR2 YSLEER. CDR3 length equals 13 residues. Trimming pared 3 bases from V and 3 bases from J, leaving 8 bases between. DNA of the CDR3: TGCGCCAGCAGCCAGGACACCTACACTGAAGCTTTCTTT. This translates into CASSQDTYTEAFF.

The DNA of the CDR3 is TGTGCCAGCAGCTTCCGGACTAGCGGCTACGAGCAGTACTTC. It codes for CASSFRTSGYEQYF. The V gene is TRBV7-6, the J gene TRBJ2-7, with 10 bases that match TRBD2. Germline V lookup: CDR1 SGHVS, CDR2 FNYEAQ. Unmatched junction bases numbered 2, after V lost 3 bases and J lost 3 bases. The CDR3 has 14 residues.

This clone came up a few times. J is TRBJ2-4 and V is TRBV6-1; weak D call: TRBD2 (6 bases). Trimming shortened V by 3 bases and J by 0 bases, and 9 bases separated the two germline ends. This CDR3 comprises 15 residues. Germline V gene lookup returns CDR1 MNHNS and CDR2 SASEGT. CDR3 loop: CASSETAGAKNIQYF. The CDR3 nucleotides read TGTGCCAGCAGTGAGACAGCGGGAGCCAAAAACATTCAGTACTTC.

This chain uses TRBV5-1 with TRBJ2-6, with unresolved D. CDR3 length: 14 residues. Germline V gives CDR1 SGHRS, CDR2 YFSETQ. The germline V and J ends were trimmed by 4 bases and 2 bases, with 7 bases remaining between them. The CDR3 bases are TGCGCCAGCAGCCTCCTGGCTGGGGCCAACGTCCTGACTTTC. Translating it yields CASSLLAGANVLTF.

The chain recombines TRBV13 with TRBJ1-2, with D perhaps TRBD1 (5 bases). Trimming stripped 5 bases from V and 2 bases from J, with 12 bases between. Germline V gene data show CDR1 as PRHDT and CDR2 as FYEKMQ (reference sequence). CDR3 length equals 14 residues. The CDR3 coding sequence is TGTGCCAGCAGCGTCCGGGACGGCAACTATGGCTACACCTTC. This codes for CASSVRDGNYGYTF.

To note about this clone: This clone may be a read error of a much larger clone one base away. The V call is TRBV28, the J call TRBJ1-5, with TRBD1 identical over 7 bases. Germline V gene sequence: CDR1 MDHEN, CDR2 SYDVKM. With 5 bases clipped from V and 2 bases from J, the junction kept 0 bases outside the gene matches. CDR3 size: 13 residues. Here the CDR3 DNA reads TGTGCCAGCAGTACAGGGGGCAATCAGCCCCAGCATTTT. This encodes CASSTGGNQPQHF.

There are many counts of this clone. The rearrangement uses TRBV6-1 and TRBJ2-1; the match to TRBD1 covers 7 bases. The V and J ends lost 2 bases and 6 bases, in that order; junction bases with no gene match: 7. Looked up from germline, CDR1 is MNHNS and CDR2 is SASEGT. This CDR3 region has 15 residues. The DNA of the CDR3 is TGTGCCAGCAGTGAACCGGGACAGCAGTTCAATGAGCAGTTCTTC. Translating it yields CASSEPGQQFNEQFF.

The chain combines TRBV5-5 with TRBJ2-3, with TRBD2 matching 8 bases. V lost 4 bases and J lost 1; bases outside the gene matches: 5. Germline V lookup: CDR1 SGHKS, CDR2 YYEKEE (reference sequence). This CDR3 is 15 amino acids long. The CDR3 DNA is TGTGCCAGCAGCCTTAGCGGGGCCGGCACAGATACGCAGTATTTT. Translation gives CASSLSGAGTDTQYF.

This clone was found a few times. This CDR3 is CASKVDGSVNTGELFF. The CDR3 DNA reads TGTGCCAGCAAAGTAGATGGCAGTGTTAACACCGGGGAGCTGTTTTTT. The chain joins TRBV9 to TRBJ2-2; D remains unclear. The CDR3 contains 16 residues. CDR1 is SGDLS, CDR2 YYNGEE, per germline. V lost 6 bases, J lost 2 bases, and 17 bases lay in between.

The CDR3 reads CASSVLDRPEAFF. As DNA, the CDR3 is TGCGCCAGCAGCGTCCTCGACAGACCTGAAGCTTTCTTT. This chain joins TRBV5-1 and TRBJ1-1; maybe TRBD1 (5 bases). The CDR3 runs 13 residues. Germline CDR1 reads SGHRS; CDR2 reads YFSETQ. With 4 bases removed from V and 6 bases from J, the gap between germline ends came to 13 bases.

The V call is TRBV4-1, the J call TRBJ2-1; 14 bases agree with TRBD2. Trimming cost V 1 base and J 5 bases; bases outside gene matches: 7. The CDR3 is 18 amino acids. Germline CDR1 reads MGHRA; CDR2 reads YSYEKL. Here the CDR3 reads CASSQVDMGLAGDNEQFF. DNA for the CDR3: TGCGCCAGCAGCCAAGTGGACATGGGACTAGCGGGGGACAATGAGCAGTTCTTC.

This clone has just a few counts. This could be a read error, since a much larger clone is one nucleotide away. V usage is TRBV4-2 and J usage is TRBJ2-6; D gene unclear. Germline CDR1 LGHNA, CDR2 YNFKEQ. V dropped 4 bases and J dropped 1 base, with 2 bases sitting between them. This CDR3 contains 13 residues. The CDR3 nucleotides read TGTGCCAGCAGCCGTTCTGGGGCCAACGTCCTGACTTTC. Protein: CASSRSGANVLTF.

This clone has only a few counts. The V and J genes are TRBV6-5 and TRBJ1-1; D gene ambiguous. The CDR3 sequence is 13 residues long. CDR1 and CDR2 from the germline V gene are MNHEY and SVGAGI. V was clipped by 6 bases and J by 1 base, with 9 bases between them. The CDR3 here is CASSSGRNTEAFF. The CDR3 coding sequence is TGTGCCAGCAGCTCCGGGAGGAACACTGAAGCTTTCTTT.

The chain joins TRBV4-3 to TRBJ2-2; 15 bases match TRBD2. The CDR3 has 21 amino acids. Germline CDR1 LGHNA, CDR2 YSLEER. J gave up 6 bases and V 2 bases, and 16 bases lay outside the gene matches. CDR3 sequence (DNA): TGCGCCAGCAGCCAAAGGACGCTCCTCCGGACTAGCGGGGGGGCATCCGGGGAGCTGTTTTTT. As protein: CASSQRTLLRTSGGASGELFF.

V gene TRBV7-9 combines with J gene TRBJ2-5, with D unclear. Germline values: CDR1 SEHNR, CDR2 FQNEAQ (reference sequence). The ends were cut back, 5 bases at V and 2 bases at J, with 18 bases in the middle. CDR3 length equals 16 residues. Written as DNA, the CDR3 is TGTGCCAGCAGCCAAGGTCCTGACGAAGGACAAGAGACCCAGTACTTC. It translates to CASSQGPDEGQETQYF.

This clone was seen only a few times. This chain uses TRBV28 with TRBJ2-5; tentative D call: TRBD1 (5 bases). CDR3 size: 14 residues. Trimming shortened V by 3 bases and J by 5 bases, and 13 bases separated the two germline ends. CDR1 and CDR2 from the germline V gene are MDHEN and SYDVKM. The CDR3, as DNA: TGTGCCAGCAGTTTGGCAGGCAGGGTTGAGACCCAGTACTTC. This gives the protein CASSLAGRVETQYF.

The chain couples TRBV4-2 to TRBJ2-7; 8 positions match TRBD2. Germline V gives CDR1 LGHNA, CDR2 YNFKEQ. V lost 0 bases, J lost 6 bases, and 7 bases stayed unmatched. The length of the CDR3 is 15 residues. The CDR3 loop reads CASSQDGTSIGEQYV. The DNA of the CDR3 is TGTGCCAGCAGCCAAGATGGGACTAGTATAGGCGAGCAGTACGTC.